The 29 T cell receptor beta chains below come from one sample, sequenced in a study of long-term antiretroviral therapy in people with HIV. Samples were assayed with immunoSEQ v3.0 at survey level. Profiling relied on immunoSEQ multiplex PCR, and the TCRdb table lists in-frame clones only, not all of them. The table shows approximately 37,000 clones, with roughly four fifths occurring only once. Specimen: unsorted PBMCs, collected 1 year after starting antiretroviral therapy. The receptors originated from a man between 18 and 35 years old with HIV.

The chain has TRBV19 and TRBJ1-2, with 9 positions matching TRBD1. CDR1 is LNHDA and CDR2 is SQIVND in the germline V gene (reference sequence). This CDR3 comprises 14 residues. V trimming: 6 bases; J trimming: 4 bases; junction bases outside the gene matches: 6. DNA of the CDR3: TGTGCCAGTAGCCGGACAGGGGAGGGCTATGGCTACACCTTC. Residues: CASSRTGEGYGYTF.

The rearrangement joins TRBV10-2 to TRBJ1-5, with a weak D call TRBD1 (5 bases). Germline V CDR1 and CDR2: WSHSY, SAAADI. The CDR3 contains 16 residues. The V end lost 3 bases, the J end lost 5 bases, and 17 bases lay between the germline ends. The CDR3 spells CASSDYRGAGDQPQHF. The CDR3 DNA reads TGCGCCAGCAGTGATTATCGTGGGGCTGGCGATCAGCCCCAGCATTTT.

This clone was seen once. The chain uses TRBV15 and TRBJ1-2, with TRBD1 matching over 11 bases. The CDR3 is 16 residues long. Germline V CDR1 and CDR2: LNHNV, YYDKDF (reference sequence). V shed 6 bases and J 3 bases; nucleotides not matched to a gene: 9. The CDR3 region has the DNA TGTGCCACCAGGGGCACCGGACAGGGGGCCTACTATGGCTACACCTTC. It encodes CATRGTGQGAYYGYTF.

V and J are TRBV27 and TRBJ1-1; 8 bases match TRBD1. V lost 1 base and J lost 4; bases outside the gene matches: 8. The CDR3 is 16 residues long. The germline V gene has CDR1 MNHEY and CDR2 SMNVEV (reference sequence). As DNA, the CDR3 is TGTGCCAGCAGTTTATTGGACAGGGAAGGGGTCACTGAAGCTTTCTTT. The encoded protein is CASSLLDREGVTEAFF.

This clone has only one observation. This sequence joins TRBV19 and TRBJ1-5, with a weak D call TRBD1 (5 bases). This CDR3 is 18 amino acids long. From germline, CDR1 is LNHDA and CDR2 SQIVND (reference sequence). V was cut by 5 bases and J by 2 bases, with 22 bases left in between. The CDR3 is CASSLTLGGETGNQPQHF. CDR3 nucleotide sequence: TGTGCCAGTAGTCTAACCCTAGGAGGGGAGACGGGCAATCAGCCCCAGCATTTT. The full variable domain, rest sourced from reference TRBV19 and TRBJ1-5, is DGGITQSPKYLFRKEGQNVTLSCEQNLNHDAMYWYRQDPGQGLRLIYYSQIVNDFQKGDIAEGYSVSREKKESFPLTVTSAQKNPTAFYLCASSLTLGGETGNQPQHFGDGTRLSIL.

This chain joins TRBV19 and TRBJ1-1; 8 bases agree with TRBD1. After removal of 1 base from V and 4 bases from J, the junction contained 2 bases not matched to a gene. The CDR3 runs to 14 residues. Germline assignment: CDR1 LNHDA and CDR2 SQIVND (reference sequence). The CDR3 DNA reads as TGTGCCAGTAGTATAGGCCAGGGGGCCACTGAAGCTTTCTTT. Translating gives CASSIGQGATEAFF.

The chain couples TRBV27 to TRBJ2-1; 7 bases line up with TRBD1. There are 16 residues in the CDR3. V shed 3 bases and J 2 bases; nucleotides not matched to a gene: 7. The germline V gene encodes CDR1 MNHEY and CDR2 SMNVEV (reference sequence). CDR3 coding DNA: TGTGCCAGCAGTTTGTCCGGGACAGCCCCCTACAATGAGCAGTTCTTC. This translates into CASSLSGTAPYNEQFF.

A single count supports this clone. The chain combines TRBV28 with TRBJ2-2; 9 nucleotides line up with TRBD1. This CDR3 region has 17 residues. The V gene's germline CDR1 is MDHEN and CDR2 SYDVKM. J was trimmed by 2 bases and V by 1 base; bases with no gene match: 5. CDR3 sequence (DNA): TGTGCCAGCAGTTTATACGGGACAGGGCTTAACACCGGGGAGCTGTTTTTT. Its protein product is CASSLYGTGLNTGELFF.

The chain links TRBV7-9 to TRBJ2-3; D is perhaps TRBD2 (6 bases). Trimming removed 1 base from V and 6 bases from J, with 11 bases in between. The CDR3 extends over 14 amino acids. Germline V CDR1 and CDR2: SEHNR, FQNEAQ (reference sequence). The chain's CDR3 is CASSLGGGRDTQYF. DNA for the CDR3: TGTGCCAGCAGCTTAGGTGGAGGGAGGGATACGCAGTATTTT. The full variable domain, in which reference TRBV7-9 and TRBJ2-3 provide the parts outside the CDR3, is DTGVSQNPRHKITKRGQNVTFRCDPISEHNRLYWYRQTLGQGPEFLTYFQNEAQLEKSRLLSDRFSAERPKGSFSTLEIQRTEQGDSAMYLCASSLGGGRDTQYFGPGTRLTVL.

This sequence joins TRBV19 and TRBJ2-3; 10 nucleotides line up with TRBD2. CDR1 LNHDA and CDR2 SQIVND come from the germline V gene (reference sequence). The CDR3 loop spans 16 amino acids. J lost 2 bases, V lost 6 bases, and 8 bases had no gene match. CDR3 sequence (DNA): TGTGCCAGTAGCGGACTAGCGGAACTCCCCACAGATACGCAGTATTTT. It specifies CASSGLAELPTDTQYF.

V gene TRBV25-1 combines with J gene TRBJ1-5; D is possibly TRBD1 (5 bases). Germline V CDR1 and CDR2: MGHDK, SYGVNS. Trimming took 4 bases from V and 4 from J, leaving 17 bases between them. This CDR3 contains 16 residues. The DNA of the CDR3 is TGTGCCAGCAGTGGCATACCCGGGACTTATAATCAGCCCCAGCATTTT. Amino acids: CASSGIPGTYNQPQHF.

The table lists this clone with a few counts. The rearrangement links TRBV7-9 to TRBJ1-2, with D hard to call. Germline CDR1 reads SEHNR; CDR2 reads FQNEAQ (reference sequence). V lost 3 bases, J lost 0 bases, and 11 bases lay in between. The CDR3 runs 15 residues. The CDR3 here is CASSFLLSANYGYTF. DNA of the CDR3: TGTGCCAGCAGCTTCCTTCTGAGCGCTAACTATGGCTACACCTTC.

The chain employs TRBV11-3 and TRBJ2-3, with D possibly TRBD1 on 6 matching bases. The V end lost 5 bases, the J end lost 5 bases, and 11 bases lay between the germline ends. The germline CDR1 and CDR2 sequences are SGHNT and YENEEA. The CDR3 extends over 13 amino acids. The CDR3 loop reads CASSPYREDTQYF. The CDR3 DNA reads TGTGCCAGCAGCCCTTACAGGGAAGATACGCAGTATTTT.

The rearrangement uses TRBV6-5 and TRBJ1-1; no clear D gene. Germline V gene sequence: CDR1 MNHEY, CDR2 SVGAGI. Trimming removed 0 bases at V and 4 bases at J, with 9 bases between. CDR3 length: 14 residues. CDR3 region: CASSYSGESTEAFF. For the CDR3, the DNA is TGTGCCAGCAGTTACTCTGGGGAAAGCACTGAAGCTTTCTTT.

This clone was detected only once. The rearrangement joins TRBV10-3 to TRBJ2-5, with 13 bases matching TRBD2. The CDR3 is made up of 16 amino acids. CDR1 and CDR2 (germline): ENHRY, SYGVKD. J was trimmed by 2 bases and V by 11 bases; bases with no gene match: 11. CDR3 sequence reads: CAASSEGLAGQETQYF. Written as DNA, the CDR3 is TGTGCCGCAAGTTCAGAGGGACTAGCGGGACAAGAGACCCAGTACTTC.

This clone appeared once. The chain has TRBV15 and TRBJ2-1; D is perhaps TRBD1 (6 bases). The CDR3 covers 11 residues. Germline CDR1 is LNHNV and CDR2 is YYDKDF (reference sequence). V shed 6 bases and J shed 10 bases, with 10 bases lying between them. The CDR3 DNA reads TGTGCCACCAGGGCAGGGGACGAGCAGTTCTTC. Residues: CATRAGDEQFF. Complete variable domain (other parts from reference TRBV15 and TRBJ2-1): DAMVIQNPRYQVTQFGKPVTLSCSQTLNHNVMYWYQQKSSQAPKLLFHYYDKDFNNEADTPDNFQSRRPNTSFCFLDIRSPGLGDTAMYLCATRAGDEQFFGPGTRLTVL.

The V and J genes are TRBV28 and TRBJ1-5; D is ambiguous. Germline assignment: CDR1 MDHEN and CDR2 SYDVKM. The CDR3 contains 12 residues. Between the trimmed V and J ends, which lost 2 bases and 4 bases, there was a span of 3 bases. In DNA form, the CDR3 reads TGTGCCAGCAGTTTAGGAAATCAGCCCCAGCATTTT. Encoded protein: CASSLGNQPQHF.

The chain is built from TRBV4-1 and TRBJ1-2; 7 positions match TRBD1. The trim removed 3 bases at V and 4 bases at J, leaving 11 bases unmatched. Germline CDR1 is MGHRA and CDR2 is YSYEKL. The CDR3 totals 16 residues. CDR3 loop: CASSQAAGGEIYGYTF. The CDR3 region has the DNA TGCGCCAGCAGCCAGGCAGCAGGGGGGGAGATCTATGGCTACACCTTC.

The chain uses TRBV6-1 and TRBJ2-7; maybe TRBD1 (6 bases). The CDR3 sequence is 14 residues long. The V end was cut by 5 bases, the J end by 1 base, with 12 bases between. Germline V gives CDR1 MNHNS, CDR2 SASEGT. As DNA, the CDR3 is TGTGCCAGCAGTCAGGGACACATTTCCTACGAGCAGTACTTC. As protein: CASSQGHISYEQYF.

The V call is TRBV7-2, the J call TRBJ2-1, with 7 bases lining up with TRBD2. The V gene's germline CDR1 is SGHTA and CDR2 FQGNSA. The CDR3 has 15 residues. The junction had 6 bases not matched to a gene; V was cut back by 4 bases and J by 3 bases. The CDR3 nucleotides are TGTGCCAGCAGCTGGGAGTCGGGGGGCTACAATGAGCAGTTCTTC. It is translated as CASSWESGGYNEQFF.

The chain joins TRBV21-1 to TRBJ2-7. TRBV21-1 is designated a pseudogene. This CDR3 region has 13 residues. The CDR3 reads CASSKVVLNEQYF. The DNA of the CDR3 is TGTGCCAGCAGCAAAGTGGTTCTCAACGAGCAGTACTTC.

The chain joins TRBV13 to TRBJ1-4; perhaps TRBD1 as D (6 bases). Deletions cut 5 bases from V and 5 bases from J, with 21 bases between. This CDR3 spans 17 amino acids. Germline CDR1 is PRHDT and CDR2 is FYEKMQ (reference sequence). The CDR3 loop is CASSTYGRGAANEKLFF. In DNA, the CDR3 is TGTGCCAGCAGCACCTATGGTCGGGGGGCCGCAAATGAAAAACTGTTTTTT.

This clone was counted a few times. The chain has TRBV27 and TRBJ2-7, with TRBD1 identical over 7 bases. This CDR3 is built from 12 residues. CDR1 is MNHEY and CDR2 is SMNVEV in the germline V gene (reference sequence). J was trimmed by 2 bases and V by 6 bases; bases with no gene match: 1. The CDR3 protein is CASRTGPYEQYF. CDR3 in DNA: TGTGCCAGCAGGACAGGGCCCTACGAGCAGTACTTC.

This clone was recorded once. The V gene is TRBV6-5, the J gene TRBJ1-1, with 8 bases fitting TRBD1. V was clipped by 5 bases and J by 3 bases; unmatched bases: 8. The CDR3 is made up of 15 amino acids. Germline CDR1 is MNHEY and CDR2 is SVGAGI. The chain's CDR3 is CASSLSDRAYTEAFF. The CDR3 bases are TGTGCCAGCAGTCTTTCGGACAGGGCCTACACTGAAGCTTTCTTT.

The CDR3 coding sequence is TGTGCCAGCAGCACACAGGGGTACGATGAAAAACTGTTTTTT. This encodes CASSTQGYDEKLFF. The chain recombines TRBV13 with TRBJ1-4; 7 bases map to TRBD1. The germline V gene has CDR1 PRHDT and CDR2 FYEKMQ (reference sequence). Trimming took 5 bases from V and 6 from J; bases not matched to a gene: 6. The CDR3 is made up of 14 amino acids.

This clone appeared a few times. The rearrangement joins TRBV5-1 to TRBJ1-6, with TRBD1 identical over 10 bases. The CDR3 is made up of 16 amino acids. Per germline, CDR1 SGHRS and CDR2 YFSETQ. J was trimmed by 7 bases and V by 4 bases; bases with no gene match: 8. The DNA for the CDR3 is TGCGCCAGCAGCCCCGGGTTGGGACAGGGGAATTCACCCCTCCACTTT. The encoded protein is CASSPGLGQGNSPLHF.

This chain joins TRBV15 and TRBJ1-1; no clear D gene. Trimming cost V 3 bases and J 5 bases, with 13 bases left between them. In germline, CDR1 is LNHNV, CDR2 YYDKDF (reference sequence). The CDR3 contains 14 residues. CDR3 DNA sequence: TGTGCCACCAGCAGCGCTGCACTTAAAACTGAAGCTTTCTTT. Amino acid sequence: CATSSAALKTEAFF.

The chain employs TRBV7-2 and TRBJ1-1; perhaps TRBD1 as D (5 bases). V was trimmed by 7 bases and J by 4 bases, leaving 16 bases between them. CDR3 length: 14 residues. Germline lookup yields CDR1 SGHTA and CDR2 FQGNSA. In DNA form, the CDR3 reads TGTGCCAGCACCCCTTCCGGGACCCTCACTGAAGCTTTCTTT. Its translation: CASTPSGTLTEAFF.

The chain combines TRBV14 with TRBJ2-7, with TRBD2 matching over 14 bases. The CDR3 spans 20 residues. The V and J ends lost 4 bases and 3 bases, in that order; junction bases with no gene match: 17. Germline V gives CDR1 SGHDN, CDR2 FVKESK. CDR3 in DNA: TGTGCCAGCAGCCGGAATAGGGGGGTAGGGACTAGCGGGGGCATCTACGAGCAGTACTTC. Its translation is CASSRNRGVGTSGGIYEQYF.